The present TCR beta chain was sequenced within a study of regulatory T cells in long-lasting Graves disease. Construction of TCR beta libraries relied on iRepertoire HTBI primers and on Arm-PCR targeting CDR3 regions. The authors' processing: Identified across the samples were 60 to 70 TRBV segments and over 11 TRBJ segments. TCRdb called the multiplex PCR reads again in MiXCR, with one record for every CDR3 protein. It is TCRdb's table, rather than the study itself, that gives the V and J calls and clone size. The sample holds roughly 500,000 distinct CDR3 sequences; approximately 14% are singletons and the top ten take more than 15%. Per the germline V gene, CDR1 is SGDLS and CDR2 is YYNGEE. The CDR3 has 16 amino acids. V lost 4 bases and J lost 5; bases outside the gene matches: 9. The time point: newly diagnosed GD, antithyroid drugs for less than 3 months. There was RNA extracted from PBMCs, and the TCR library was made from it.

This clonotype has at least ten counts. The same data also went into a second study, on T cells in Graves' hyperthyroidism and ophthalmopathy. That study adds: Absent ophthalmopathy progression within 18 months defined stable Graves' hyperthyroidism. Together with thyroid ultrasound, orbital computed tomography, serum thyroxine and TRAb, clinical symptoms were used for diagnoses. Carried out on the TCR CDR3, a first-round RT-PCR used the HTBI primer set.

V is TRBV9 and J is TRBJ2-7, with 13 bases identical to TRBD2. Sequencing used peripheral blood mononuclear cells (PBMCs), obtained at new diagnosis, from a patient treated with antithyroid drugs. This receptor was identified in a woman aged 50 to 60 with Graves disease. CDR3 amino acids: CASSPGLAGELNEQYF. As DNA, the CDR3 is TGTGCCAGCAGCCCCGGACTAGCGGGAGAATTAAACGAGCAGTACTTC.